Listed below are T cell receptor beta chains from one sample, sequenced in a study of blood T cells in healthy people across ages. TCRdb reprocessed the 5' RACE reads via MiXCR and lists one record per CDR3 protein. This table has about 720,000 distinct CDR3 sequences, 25% appearing once. These data were also reused for a study on T cells of mothers and their children.

Sequencing was done on a sample of blood. These receptors originate from a boy aged 10-17 years in good health. Each CDR3 is given with its conserved first and last residue. Each record gives: V gene, D gene, clone size, J gene, CDR3 DNA, CDR3 protein. D genes are given only for firm matches. Clone size appears in some rows only: once, few, many, or a class for an expanded clone.

V gene: TRBV5-1; D gene: NA; clone size: few; J gene: TRBJ1-4; CDR3 DNA: TGCGCCAGCAGCTTGCCGACGGGGACAAATGAAAAACTGTTTTTT; CDR3 protein: CASSLPTGTNEKLFF
V gene: TRBV9; D gene: NA; clone size: few; J gene: TRBJ2-2; CDR3 DNA: TGTGCCAGCAGCGTATCCCCAGGGGACAACACCGGGGAGCTGTTTTTT; CDR3 protein: CASSVSPGDNTGELFF
V gene: TRBV5-1; D gene: NA; clone size: few; J gene: TRBJ1-4; CDR3 DNA: TGCGCCAGCAGCTTGGACGGGGTAGAAAAACTGTTTTTT; CDR3 protein: CASSLDGVEKLFF
V gene: TRBV7-9; D gene: NA; clone size: NA; J gene: TRBJ2-7; CDR3 DNA: TGTGCCAGCAGCGTCCTCTTAAGCGGTTGGGGTCCCGGGGCCTACGAGCAGTACTTC; CDR3 protein: CASSVLLSGWGPGAYEQYF
V gene: TRBV4-1; D gene: NA; clone size: NA; J gene: TRBJ2-5; CDR3 DNA: TGCGCCAGCAGCCAAGAGGGGGCAGGGTGGGAAGAGACCCAGTACTTC; CDR3 protein: CASSQEGAGWEETQYF
V gene: TRBV28; D gene: NA; clone size: few; J gene: TRBJ1-4; CDR3 DNA: TGTGCCACACGAAGGGGTACTAATGAAAAACTGTTTTTT; CDR3 protein: CATRRGTNEKLFF
V gene: TRBV29-1; D gene: NA; clone size: NA; J gene: TRBJ2-7; CDR3 DNA: TGCAGCGTTGAGGTAGCGGACACCTACGAGCAGTACTTC; CDR3 protein: CSVEVADTYEQYF
V gene: TRBV6-5; D gene: NA; clone size: NA; J gene: TRBJ2-3; CDR3 DNA: TGTGCCAGCAGTTACTCGGGGGACCGCACAGATACGCAGTATTTT; CDR3 protein: CASSYSGDRTDTQYF
V gene: TRBV25-1; D gene: NA; clone size: few; J gene: TRBJ1-2; CDR3 DNA: TGTGCCAGCAGTGAATCCGGGGTGGGCTATGGCTACACCTTC; CDR3 protein: CASSESGVGYGYTF
V gene: TRBV12-3/TRBV12-4; D gene: NA; clone size: NA; J gene: TRBJ2-7; CDR3 DNA: TGTGCCAGCAGCATCAGGGAACCCTACGAGCAGTACTTC; CDR3 protein: CASSIREPYEQYF
V gene: TRBV4-1; D gene: TRBD1; clone size: few; J gene: TRBJ2-7; CDR3 DNA: TGCGTCAGCAGCCAAGAAAGTCTATTGGGACAGGGGGTCTACGAGCAGTACTTC; CDR3 protein: CVSSQESLLGQGVYEQYF
V gene: TRBV30; D gene: NA; clone size: NA; J gene: TRBJ1-1; CDR3 DNA: TGTGCCTGGAGACGGGGGAACACTGAAGCTTTCTTT; CDR3 protein: CAWRRGNTEAFF
V gene: TRBV27; D gene: NA; clone size: NA; J gene: TRBJ2-2; CDR3 DNA: TGTGCCAGCACCTTGGACTTTGGGTTGCCCGGGGAGCTGTTTTTT; CDR3 protein: CASTLDFGLPGELFF
V gene: TRBV5-1; D gene: NA; clone size: many; J gene: TRBJ2-5; CDR3 DNA: TGCGCCAGCAGATACGGCCAAGAGACCCAGTACTTC; CDR3 protein: CASRYGQETQYF
V gene: TRBV9; D gene: NA; clone size: NA; J gene: TRBJ1-1; CDR3 DNA: TGTGCCAGCAGCGCAGCTCACTGGGGGCCCGAAGCTTTCTTT; CDR3 protein: CASSAAHWGPEAFF
V gene: TRBV12-3/TRBV12-4; D gene: TRBD1; clone size: few; J gene: TRBJ2-5; CDR3 DNA: TGTGCCAGCAGTTTCGGACAGGTCCAAGAGACCCAGTACTTC; CDR3 protein: CASSFGQVQETQYF
V gene: TRBV25-1; D gene: TRBD1; clone size: many; J gene: TRBJ1-4; CDR3 DNA: TGTGCCAGCAGTTCATCCAGGGGGGTTGATGAAAAACTGTTTTTT; CDR3 protein: CASSSSRGVDEKLFF
V gene: TRBV7-8; D gene: NA; clone size: NA; J gene: TRBJ1-1; CDR3 DNA: TGTGCCAGCAGCTTAGGCCCCCGGGGGATTACTGAAGCTTTCTTT; CDR3 protein: CASSLGPRGITEAFF
V gene: TRBV27; D gene: NA; clone size: few; J gene: TRBJ1-5; CDR3 DNA: TGTGCCAGCAGGGGTACAGGGTTGGGGAGCAATCAGCCCCAGCATTTT; CDR3 protein: CASRGTGLGSNQPQHF
V gene: TRBV7-2; D gene: TRBD2; clone size: NA; J gene: TRBJ2-3; CDR3 DNA: TGTGCCAGCAGCTTAGAATCGGGAGGAGCAGATACGCAGTGTTTT; CDR3 protein: CASSLESGGADTQCF
V gene: TRBV28; D gene: TRBD1; clone size: many; J gene: TRBJ2-1; CDR3 DNA: TGTGCCAGCAGGACGACAGGGTACTACAATGAGCAGTTCTTC; CDR3 protein: CASRTTGYYNEQFF
V gene: TRBV11-2; D gene: NA; clone size: NA; J gene: TRBJ1-4; CDR3 DNA: TGTGCCAGCAGCCCCCCCATCGGAAAACTGTTTTTT; CDR3 protein: CASSPPIGKLFF
V gene: TRBV20-1; D gene: NA; clone size: NA; J gene: TRBJ1-1; CDR3 DNA: TGCAGTGCCGTAGGGGGGCAAGCTGAAGCTTTCTTT; CDR3 protein: CSAVGGQAEAFF
V gene: TRBV12-3/TRBV12-4; D gene: NA; clone size: few; J gene: TRBJ2-7; CDR3 DNA: TGTGCCGGCAGTTTAATAACAGGGAGTATGTACGAGCAGTACTTC; CDR3 protein: CAGSLITGSMYEQYF
V gene: TRBV28; D gene: NA; clone size: few; J gene: TRBJ2-7; CDR3 DNA: TGTGCCAGCAGTTTTGAAAGAGGGAACCCCTACGAGCAGTACTTC; CDR3 protein: CASSFERGNPYEQYF
V gene: TRBV11-2; D gene: NA; clone size: few; J gene: TRBJ2-6; CDR3 DNA: TGTGCCAGCAGCTTAAATCCGGCAGGTGCCTGGGCTGGGGCCAACGTCCTGACTTTC; CDR3 protein: CASSLNPAGAWAGANVLTF
V gene: TRBV7-9; D gene: TRBD1; clone size: few; J gene: TRBJ2-5; CDR3 DNA: TGTGCCAGCAGCCCCCGGGACAGGGACCAAGAGACCCAGTACTTC; CDR3 protein: CASSPRDRDQETQYF
V gene: TRBV29-1; D gene: TRBD2; clone size: NA; J gene: TRBJ2-4; CDR3 DNA: TGCAGCGTTGTTTTCATCCTAGCGGGAGCACAGGGAGCCAAAAACATTCAGTACTTC; CDR3 protein: CSVVFILAGAQGAKNIQYF